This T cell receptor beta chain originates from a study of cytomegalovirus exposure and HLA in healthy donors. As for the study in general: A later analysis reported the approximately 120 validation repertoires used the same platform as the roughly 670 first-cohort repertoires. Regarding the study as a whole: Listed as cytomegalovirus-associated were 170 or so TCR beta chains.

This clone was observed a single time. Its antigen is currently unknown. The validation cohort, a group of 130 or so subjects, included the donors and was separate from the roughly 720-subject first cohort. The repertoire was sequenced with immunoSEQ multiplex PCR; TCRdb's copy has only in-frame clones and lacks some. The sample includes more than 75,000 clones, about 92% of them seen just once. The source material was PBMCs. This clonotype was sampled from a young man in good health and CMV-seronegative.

The CDR3 DNA follows: TGTGCCAGTAGTATAGATCTGGAACAGTATGGCTACACCTTC. This encodes CASSIDLEQYGYTF. This rearrangement joins TRBV19 to TRBJ1-2; no clear D. V dropped 0 bases and J dropped 5 bases, with 10 bases sitting between them. Germline V gene sequence: CDR1 LNHDA, CDR2 SQIVND (reference sequence). This CDR3 is built from 14 residues.